The 27 T cell receptor beta chains reported below all come from one sample, sequenced in a study of blood T cell repertoires in COVID-19. The assay was immunoSEQ multiplex PCR, and TCRdb's table has in-frame clones only and misses some. The sample holds some 670,000 clones, about nine tenths seen once. Sequenced material: peripheral blood. These receptors were obtained from a woman younger than 30 with acute or convalescent COVID-19.

This chain links TRBV10-1 with TRBJ1-6; no firm D call. V lost 8 bases, J lost 6 bases, and 8 bases lay in between. This CDR3 is built from 12 residues. Germline V gene sequence: CDR1 WNHNN, CDR2 SYGVQD (reference sequence). The chain's CDR3 is CASEYSNSPLHF. DNA of the CDR3: TGCGCCAGCGAGTACAGTAATTCACCCCTCCACTTT.

The V call is TRBV24-1, the J call TRBJ1-2, with 12 bases lining up with TRBD1. The CDR3 covers 14 residues. Unmatched junction bases numbered 3, after V lost 3 bases and J lost 8 bases. From germline, CDR1 is KGHDR and CDR2 SFDVKD. DNA for the CDR3: TGTGCCACCAGTGATGTCGGGACAGGGGGCGGCTACACCTTC. Protein: CATSDVGTGGGYTF.

The V and J genes are TRBV12-3 or TRBV12-4 and TRBJ1-2, with D maybe TRBD1 (6 bases). V shed 4 bases and J shed 8 bases, with 11 bases lying between them. This CDR3 is built from 12 residues. CDR3 residues: CASSSTGWGYTF. The CDR3 DNA is TGTGCCAGCAGTTCCACAGGGTGGGGCTACACCTTC.

Notes on this clone: This sample includes further DNA sequences coding for the same CDR3. This chain links TRBV6-5 with TRBJ1-1, with TRBD1 matching 9 bases. The germline gives CDR1 MNHEY, CDR2 SVGAGI. Trimming removed 8 bases from V and 4 bases from J; junction bases left unmatched: 5. The CDR3 covers 13 residues. The DNA of the CDR3 is TGTGCCAGCTCTTTGACAGGGGGCACTGAAGCTTTCTTT. Encoded protein: CASSLTGGTEAFF.

The CDR3 loop reads CASSVGQGLVTF. The CDR3 coding sequence is TGTGCCAGCAGCGTGGGACAGGGTTTAGTCACCTTC. The chain employs TRBV5-6 and TRBJ1-2; 9 nucleotides align to TRBD1. The germline V gene encodes CDR1 SGHDT and CDR2 YYEEEE. Germline trimming cut 4 bases from V and 13 bases from J; bases unmatched to any gene: 8. The CDR3 extends over 12 amino acids.

The V and J genes are TRBV18 and TRBJ1-5; D not certain. The CDR3 is 14 amino acids. Trimming took 5 bases from V and 4 from J, leaving 12 bases between them. Germline values: CDR1 KGHSH, CDR2 LQKENI. CDR3 residues: CASSTESGNQPQHF. CDR3 DNA sequence: TGTGCCAGCTCAACCGAATCGGGAAATCAGCCCCAGCATTTT.

The chain has TRBV9 and TRBJ2-7, with 7 bases that match TRBD2. Germline V gene lookup returns CDR1 SGDLS and CDR2 YYNGEE. Unmatched junction bases numbered 4, after V lost 0 bases and J lost 1 base. The CDR3 is 15 amino acids. This chain's CDR3 is CASSVGTSDSYEQYF. CDR3 nucleotide sequence: TGTGCCAGCAGCGTAGGAACTAGCGATTCCTACGAGCAGTACTTC. Together with reference TRBV9 and TRBJ2-7, the CDR3 gives the full variable domain: DSGVTQTPKHLITATGQRVTLRCSPRSGDLSVYWYQQSLDQGLQFLIQYYNGEERAKGNILERFSAQQFPDLHSELNLSSLELGDSALYFCASSVGTSDSYEQYFGPGTRLTVT.

CDR3 coding DNA: TGTGCCAGCGGAGGAGCTAGCGGGGGCACAGATACGCAGTATTTT. Protein sequence: CASGGASGGTDTQYF. The J gene is TRBJ2-3, the V gene TRBV6-6; 9 nucleotides align to TRBD2. The CDR3 runs to 15 residues. The junction had 7 bases not matched to a gene; V was cut back by 8 bases and J by 1 base. Germline V gene sequence: CDR1 MNHNY, CDR2 SVGAGI (reference sequence).

The CDR3 protein is CASSQRGASNTGELFF. The CDR3 DNA follows: TGTGCCAGCAGTCAGCGGGGGGCTTCGAACACCGGGGAGCTGTTTTTT. The chain uses TRBV7-3 and TRBJ2-2; TRBD2 matches 9 bases. The length of the CDR3 is 16 residues. After removal of 6 bases from V and 0 bases from J, the junction contained 5 bases not matched to a gene. CDR1 and CDR2 (germline): SGHTA, FQGTGA.

The chain couples TRBV30 to TRBJ2-3; 7 bases line up with TRBD2. This CDR3 comprises 15 residues. With V trimmed by 5 bases and J by 1 base, 9 bases remained unmatched. Germline V lookup: CDR1 GTSNPN, CDR2 SVGIG (reference sequence). CDR3 sequence reads: CAWQPGLSGTDTQYF. The DNA of the CDR3 is TGTGCCTGGCAACCGGGACTATCTGGCACAGATACGCAGTATTTT.

For this clone: The DNA is left out, because the CDR3 cannot be placed on it with certainty; the CDR3 is given as TCRdb lists it. The genes are TRBV7-9 and TRBJ2-3; the table's TRBD1 call for D was not verified on the DNA. The CDR3 contains 15 residues when both ends are counted. CDR1 is SEHNR, CDR2 FQNEAQ, per germline (reference sequence). The chain's CDR3 is CASSFRQFFGDTQYF.

The chain recombines TRBV6-5 with TRBJ1-1; the D is unclear. Germline V gives CDR1 MNHEY, CDR2 SVGAGI. Trimming took off 8 bases at V and 2 bases at J, with 18 bases between the two ends. The CDR3 runs 15 residues. As DNA, the CDR3 is TGTGCCAGCCGACCACGGGGAGGACTAAACACTGAAGCTTTCTTT. Translated: CASRPRGGLNTEAFF.

The chain has TRBV25-1 and TRBJ2-5, with D hard to call. CDR1 is MGHDK and CDR2 is SYGVNS in the germline V gene. The CDR3 is 16 residues long. Trimming removed 3 bases at V and 5 bases at J, with 19 bases between. The CDR3 here is CASSDLRSGPLETQYF. CDR3 bases: TGTGCCAGCAGTGACCTTAGAAGTGGGCCCTTGGAGACCCAGTACTTC.

The chain is built from TRBV10-3 and TRBJ1-3; 7 bases are shared with TRBD1. The CDR3 totals 14 residues. The V segment lost 8 bases and the J segment 0 bases; nucleotides outside the gene matches: 4. The V gene's germline CDR1 is ENHRY and CDR2 SYGVKD. The chain's CDR3 is CAIRGQASGNTIYF. DNA of the CDR3: TGTGCCATCCGCGGACAGGCCTCTGGAAACACCATATATTTT.

The chain carries TRBV9 and TRBJ2-2; 8 nucleotides align to TRBD1. The trim removed 5 bases at V and 0 bases at J, leaving 6 bases unmatched. This CDR3 region has 16 residues. Germline V CDR1 and CDR2: SGDLS, YYNGEE. The CDR3 DNA reads as TGTGCCAGCAGTAATGGACAGGGACCGAACACCGGGGAGCTGTTTTTT. As protein: CASSNGQGPNTGELFF.

A note on this clone: Here the CDR3 omits its conserved ending phenylalanine or tryptophan, so a read error is the likely source. The limits of the CDR3 on the DNA are not certain, so only TCRdb's listed CDR3 is given. This rearrangement joins TRBV6-5 to TRBJ2-7; TRBD1 is the table's D call, not checked against the DNA. The CDR3 region is 12 residues in length, termini included. CDR1 is MNHEY, CDR2 SVGAGI, per germline. The CDR3 loop reads CASSYQTVSEDL.

V gene TRBV12-5 combines with J gene TRBJ2-7, with 7 nucleotides matching TRBD1. This CDR3 comprises 14 residues. CDR1 and CDR2 (germline): LGHNT, FRNRAP. The J segment lost 3 bases and the V segment lost 1 base, leaving 3 bases of the junction unmatched. The CDR3 DNA follows: TGTGCTAGTGGTTTGGGAGGGGGCTACTACGAGCAGTACTTC. As protein: CASGLGGGYYEQYF. The whole variable domain, filled in from reference TRBV12-5 and TRBJ2-7, reads DARVTQTPRHKVTEMGQEVTMRCQPILGHNTVFWYRQTMMQGLELLAYFRNRAPLDDSGMPKDRFSAEMPDATLATLKIQPSEPRDSAVYFCASGLGGGYYEQYFGPGTRLTVT.

This clone was recorded once. The chain employs TRBV29-1 and TRBJ1-4; D is unresolved. V was shortened by 6 bases and J by 3 bases, with 11 bases between the two germline ends. CDR3 length: 13 amino acids. The germline V gene has CDR1 SQVTM and CDR2 ANQGSEA. Here the CDR3 DNA reads TGCAGCGTCGCCGGTAATCCTAATGAAAAACTGTTTTTT. This gives the protein CSVAGNPNEKLFF.

The chain is built from TRBV6-5 and TRBJ1-1, with unresolved D. Germline CDR1 is MNHEY and CDR2 is SVGAGI. V lost 0 bases to trimming and J lost 4 bases, with 6 bases between them. CDR3 length: 13 amino acids. The CDR3: CASSYSAGTEAFF. CDR3 coding DNA: TGTGCCAGCAGTTACTCGGCGGGCACTGAAGCTTTCTTT.

The J gene is TRBJ1-1, the V gene TRBV7-9; D unclear. Deletions cut 5 bases from V and 1 base from J, with 11 bases between. This CDR3 region has 14 residues. Germline V gives CDR1 SEHNR, CDR2 FQNEAQ (reference sequence). The CDR3 reads CASSPRRENTEAFF. CDR3 coding DNA: TGTGCCAGCAGCCCAAGGCGGGAGAACACTGAAGCTTTCTTT.

V is TRBV5-6 and J is TRBJ2-7, with D maybe TRBD2 (5 bases). The CDR3 runs to 14 residues. The germline V and J ends were trimmed by 6 bases and 9 bases, with 22 bases remaining between them. Germline V gives CDR1 SGHDT, CDR2 YYEEEE. The CDR3 spells CASTAWRLPDGQYF. As DNA, the CDR3 is TGTGCCAGCACCGCTTGGAGGCTCCCTGATGGGCAGTACTTC.

The chain carries TRBV6-6 and TRBJ1-4, with D uncertain. The germline V gene has CDR1 MNHNY and CDR2 SVGAGI (reference sequence). There are 11 residues in the CDR3. V was trimmed by 8 bases and J by 3 bases, leaving 4 bases between them. The CDR3 region is CASEANEKLFF. The CDR3, as DNA: TGTGCCAGCGAGGCTAATGAAAAACTGTTTTTT.

With regard to this clone: This same CDR3 is encoded by further DNA sequences in the sample. The chain links TRBV29-1 to TRBJ2-7, with 8 bases that match TRBD1. This CDR3 region has 12 residues. Trimming took 6 bases from V and 2 from J; bases not matched to a gene: 3. CDR1 is SQVTM, CDR2 ANQGSEA, per germline. The CDR3 DNA follows: TGCAGCGTCAAGGGACAGGCCTACGAGCAGTACTTC. Protein: CSVKGQAYEQYF.

The chain is built from TRBV19 and TRBJ1-5, with TRBD1 matching 9 bases. Germline lookup yields CDR1 LNHDA and CDR2 SQIVND (reference sequence). V shed 5 bases, J shed 6 bases, and the junction held 17 bases outside the gene matches. CDR3 length: 18 amino acids. In DNA, the CDR3 is TGTGCCAGTAGTTCAGGAACAGGGGGCTTACCCAAAGGTCAGCCCCAGCATTTT. Amino acid sequence: CASSSGTGGLPKGQPQHF.

The rearrangement links TRBV7-3 to TRBJ1-2; D gene unclear. The CDR3 consists of 15 residues. V lost 2 bases and J 3 bases, leaving 13 bases between the germline ends. Germline CDR1 is SGHTA and CDR2 is FQGTGA. The chain's CDR3 is CASSLGRESHYGYTF. The CDR3 region has the DNA TGTGCCAGCAGCTTAGGGAGGGAGTCCCACTATGGCTACACCTTC.

A few counts support this clone. The chain couples TRBV28 to TRBJ1-3, with TRBD1 identical over 8 bases. This CDR3 comprises 16 residues. With 6 bases clipped from V and 2 bases from J, the junction kept 9 bases outside the gene matches. In germline, CDR1 is MDHEN, CDR2 SYDVKM. CDR3 nucleotides: TGTGCCAGCAGCCTCGGACAGGGTATTACTGGAAACACCATATATTTT. This translates into CASSLGQGITGNTIYF.

The chain uses TRBV19 and TRBJ1-2; D remains ambiguous. Germline values: CDR1 LNHDA, CDR2 SQIVND (reference sequence). The CDR3 has 12 residues. Trimming took 3 bases from V and 5 from J, leaving 7 bases between them. CDR3 loop: CASSIVGYGYTF. In DNA, the CDR3 is TGTGCCAGTAGTATTGTCGGTTATGGCTACACCTTC.